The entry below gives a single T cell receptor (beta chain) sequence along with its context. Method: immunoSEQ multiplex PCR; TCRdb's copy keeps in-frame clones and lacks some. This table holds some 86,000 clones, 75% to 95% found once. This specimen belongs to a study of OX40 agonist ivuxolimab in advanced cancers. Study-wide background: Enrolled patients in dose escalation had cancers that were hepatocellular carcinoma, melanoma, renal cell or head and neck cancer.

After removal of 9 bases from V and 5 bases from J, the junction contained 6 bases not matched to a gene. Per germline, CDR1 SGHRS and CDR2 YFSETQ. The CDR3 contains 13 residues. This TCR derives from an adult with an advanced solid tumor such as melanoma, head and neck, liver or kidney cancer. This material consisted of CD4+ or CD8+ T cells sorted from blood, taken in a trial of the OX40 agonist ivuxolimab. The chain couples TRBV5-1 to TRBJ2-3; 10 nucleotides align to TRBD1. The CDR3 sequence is CATGQGDVDTQYF. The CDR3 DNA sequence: TGCGCCACCGGACAGGGGGATGTAGATACGCAGTATTTT.